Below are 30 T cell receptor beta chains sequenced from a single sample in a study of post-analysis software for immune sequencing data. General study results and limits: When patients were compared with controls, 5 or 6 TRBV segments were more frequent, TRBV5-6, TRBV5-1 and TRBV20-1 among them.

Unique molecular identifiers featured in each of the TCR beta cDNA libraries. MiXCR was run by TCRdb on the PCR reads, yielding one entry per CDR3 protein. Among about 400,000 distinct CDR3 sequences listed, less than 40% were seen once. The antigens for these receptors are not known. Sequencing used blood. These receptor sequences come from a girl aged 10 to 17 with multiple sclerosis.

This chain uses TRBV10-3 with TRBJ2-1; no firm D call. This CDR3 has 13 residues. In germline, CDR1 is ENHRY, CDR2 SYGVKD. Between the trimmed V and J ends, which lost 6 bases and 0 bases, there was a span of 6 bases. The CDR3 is CAIRPNSYNEQFF. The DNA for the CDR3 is TGTGCCATCAGGCCAAACTCCTACAATGAGCAGTTCTTC.

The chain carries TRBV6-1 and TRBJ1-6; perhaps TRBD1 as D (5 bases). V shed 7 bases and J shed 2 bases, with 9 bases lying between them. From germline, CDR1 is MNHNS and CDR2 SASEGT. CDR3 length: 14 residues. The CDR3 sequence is CASTRQTYNSPLHF. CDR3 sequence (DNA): TGTGCCAGCACTAGACAGACCTATAATTCACCCCTCCACTTT.

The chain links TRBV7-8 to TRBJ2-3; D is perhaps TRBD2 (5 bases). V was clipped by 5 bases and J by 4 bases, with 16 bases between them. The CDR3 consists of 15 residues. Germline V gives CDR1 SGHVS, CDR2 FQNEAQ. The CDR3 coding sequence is TGTGCCAGCAGCCCGGACGGAAAGGAGGCAGATACGCAGTATTTT. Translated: CASSPDGKEADTQYF.

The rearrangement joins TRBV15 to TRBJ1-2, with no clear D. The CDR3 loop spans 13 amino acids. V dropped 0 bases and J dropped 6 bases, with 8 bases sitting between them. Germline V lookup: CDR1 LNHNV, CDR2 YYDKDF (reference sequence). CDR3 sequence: CATSRDGIDGYTF. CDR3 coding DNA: TGTGCCACCAGCAGAGACGGGATAGATGGCTACACCTTC. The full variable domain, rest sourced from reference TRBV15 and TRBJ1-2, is DAMVIQNPRYQVTQFGKPVTLSCSQTLNHNVMYWYQQKSSQAPKLLFHYYDKDFNNEADTPDNFQSRRPNTSFCFLDIRSPGLGDTAMYLCATSRDGIDGYTFGSGTRLTVV.

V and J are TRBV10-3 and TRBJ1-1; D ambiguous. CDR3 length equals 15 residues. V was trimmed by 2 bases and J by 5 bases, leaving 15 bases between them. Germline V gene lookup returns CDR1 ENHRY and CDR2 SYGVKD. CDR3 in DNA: TGTGCCATCAGTGAGGTCTTGGGTGGGAGGACTGAAGCTTTCTTT. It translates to CAISEVLGGRTEAFF.

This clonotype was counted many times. CDR3 coding DNA: TGCGCCAGCAGCCAAGTCGGGACATTCTATGGCTACACCTTC. Its translation: CASSQVGTFYGYTF. The chain carries TRBV4-3 and TRBJ1-2; maybe TRBD1 (6 bases). V was pared by 1 base and J by 4 bases, with 10 bases between. Germline V gives CDR1 LGHNA, CDR2 YSLEER. The CDR3 runs to 14 residues.

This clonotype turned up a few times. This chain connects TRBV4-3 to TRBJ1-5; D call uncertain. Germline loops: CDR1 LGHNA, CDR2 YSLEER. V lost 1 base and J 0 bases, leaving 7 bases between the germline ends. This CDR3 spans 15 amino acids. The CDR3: CASSQGMNSNQPQHF. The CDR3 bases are TGCGCCAGCAGCCAAGGGATGAATAGCAATCAGCCCCAGCATTTT.

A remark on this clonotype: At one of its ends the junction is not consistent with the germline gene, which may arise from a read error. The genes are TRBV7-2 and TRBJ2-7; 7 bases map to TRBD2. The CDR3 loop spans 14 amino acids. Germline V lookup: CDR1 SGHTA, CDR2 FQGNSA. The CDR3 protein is CASSFARGYYVQYF. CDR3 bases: TGTGCCAGCAGCTTCGCGCGGGGGTACTACGTGCAGTACTTC.

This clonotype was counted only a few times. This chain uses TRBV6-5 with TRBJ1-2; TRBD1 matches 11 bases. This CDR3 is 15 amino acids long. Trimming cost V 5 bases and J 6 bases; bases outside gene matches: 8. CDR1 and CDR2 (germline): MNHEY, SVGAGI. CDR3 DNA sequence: TGTGCCAGCAGTGACTTGGGACAGGGGGATAATGGCTACACCTTC. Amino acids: CASSDLGQGDNGYTF.

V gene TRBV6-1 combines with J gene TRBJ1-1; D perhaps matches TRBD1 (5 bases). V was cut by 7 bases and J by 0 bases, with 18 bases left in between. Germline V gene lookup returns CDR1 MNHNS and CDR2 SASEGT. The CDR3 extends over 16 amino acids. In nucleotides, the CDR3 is TGTGCCAGCATTCGACAGTCCAGTTTTATGAACACTGAAGCTTTCTTT. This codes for CASIRQSSFMNTEAFF.

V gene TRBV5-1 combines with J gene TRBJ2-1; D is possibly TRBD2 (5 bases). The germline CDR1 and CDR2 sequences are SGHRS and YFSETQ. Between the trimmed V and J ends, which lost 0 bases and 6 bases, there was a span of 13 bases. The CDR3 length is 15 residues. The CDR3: CASSLAAAEGNEQFF. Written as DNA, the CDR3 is TGCGCCAGCAGCTTGGCGGCGGCTGAGGGCAATGAGCAGTTCTTC.

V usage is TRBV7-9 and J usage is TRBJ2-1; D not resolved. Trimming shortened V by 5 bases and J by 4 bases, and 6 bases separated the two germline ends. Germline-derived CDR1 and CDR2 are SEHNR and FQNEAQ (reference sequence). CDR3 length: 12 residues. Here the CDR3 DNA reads TGTGCCAGCAGCGACCTGTACAATGAGCAGTTCTTC. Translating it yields CASSDLYNEQFF.

The CDR3 DNA is TGCGCCAGTCATAGGGGGACAACCAATGAGCAGTTCTTC. Protein product: CASHRGTTNEQFF. The genes are TRBV5-1 and TRBJ2-1; TRBD1 is a possible D gene (6 bases). This CDR3 region has 13 residues. Germline CDR1 SGHRS, CDR2 YFSETQ. V was trimmed by 8 bases and J by 6 bases, leaving 15 bases between them. Based on the CDR3 plus reference TRBV5-1 and TRBJ2-1, the full variable domain is KAGVTQTPRYLIKTRGQQVTLSCSPISGHRSVSWYQQTPGQGLQFLFEYFSETQRNKGNFPGRFSGRQFSNSRSEMNVSTLELGDSALYLCASHRGTTNEQFFGPGTRLTVL.

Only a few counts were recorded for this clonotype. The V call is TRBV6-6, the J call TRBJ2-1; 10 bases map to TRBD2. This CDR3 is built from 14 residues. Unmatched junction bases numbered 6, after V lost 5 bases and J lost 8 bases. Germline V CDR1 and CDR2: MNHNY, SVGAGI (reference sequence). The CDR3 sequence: CASSTSGGADEQFF. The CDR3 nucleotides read TGTGCCAGCAGTACAAGCGGGGGGGCTGATGAGCAGTTCTTC.

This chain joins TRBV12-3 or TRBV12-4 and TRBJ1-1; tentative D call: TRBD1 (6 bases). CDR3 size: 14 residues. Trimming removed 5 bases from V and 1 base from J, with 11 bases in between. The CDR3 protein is CASSPSTGNTEAFF. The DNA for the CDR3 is TGTGCCAGCAGTCCGTCGACAGGGAACACTGAAGCTTTCTTT.

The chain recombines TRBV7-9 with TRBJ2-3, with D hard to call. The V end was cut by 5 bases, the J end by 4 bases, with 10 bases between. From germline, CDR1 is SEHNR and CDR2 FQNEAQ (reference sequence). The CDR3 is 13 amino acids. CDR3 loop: CASSPKGPDTQYF. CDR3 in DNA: TGTGCCAGCAGCCCAAAAGGGCCAGATACGCAGTATTTT.

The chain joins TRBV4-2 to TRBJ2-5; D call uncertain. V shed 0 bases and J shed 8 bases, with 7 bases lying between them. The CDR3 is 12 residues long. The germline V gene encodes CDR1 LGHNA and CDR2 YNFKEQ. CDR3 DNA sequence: TGTGCCAGCAGCCAAGATATAGGAACCCAGTACTTC. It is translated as CASSQDIGTQYF.

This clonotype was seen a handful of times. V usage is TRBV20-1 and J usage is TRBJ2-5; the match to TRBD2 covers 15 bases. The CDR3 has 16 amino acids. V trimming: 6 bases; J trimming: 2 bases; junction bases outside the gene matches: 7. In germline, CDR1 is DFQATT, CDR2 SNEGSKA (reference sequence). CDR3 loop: CSATGTSGGWQETQYF. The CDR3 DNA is TGCAGTGCCACCGGGACTAGCGGGGGGTGGCAAGAGACCCAGTACTTC.

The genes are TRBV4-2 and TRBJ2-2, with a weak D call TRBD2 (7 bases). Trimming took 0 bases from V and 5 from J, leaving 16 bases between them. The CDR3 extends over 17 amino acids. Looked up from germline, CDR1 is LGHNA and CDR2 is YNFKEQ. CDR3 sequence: CASSQDVGGPPTGELFF. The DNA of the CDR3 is TGTGCCAGCAGCCAAGATGTCGGGGGGCCTCCAACCGGGGAGCTGTTTTTT.

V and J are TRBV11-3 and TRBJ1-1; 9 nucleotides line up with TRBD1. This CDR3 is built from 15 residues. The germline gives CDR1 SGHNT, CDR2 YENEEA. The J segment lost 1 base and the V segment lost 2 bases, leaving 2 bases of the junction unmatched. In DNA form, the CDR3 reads TGTGCCAGCAGCTTATCGGGACAGGGGAACACTGAAGCTTTCTTT. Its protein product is CASSLSGQGNTEAFF.

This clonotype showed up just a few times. The CDR3 reads CASSYSPSTDTQYF. The CDR3 region has the DNA TGTGCCAGCAGTTACTCCCCGTCCACAGATACGCAGTATTTT. The V and J genes are TRBV6-6 and TRBJ2-3; D unclear. V dropped 0 bases and J dropped 2 bases, with 6 bases sitting between them. The CDR3 has 14 amino acids. Per the germline V gene, CDR1 is MNHNY and CDR2 is SVGAGI (reference sequence).

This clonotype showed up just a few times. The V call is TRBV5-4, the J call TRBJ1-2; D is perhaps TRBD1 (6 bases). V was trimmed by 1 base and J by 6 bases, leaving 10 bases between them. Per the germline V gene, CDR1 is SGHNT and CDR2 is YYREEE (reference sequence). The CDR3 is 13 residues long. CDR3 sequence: CASSLTGKDGYTF. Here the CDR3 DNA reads TGTGCCAGCAGCTTGACAGGGAAGGATGGCTACACCTTC.

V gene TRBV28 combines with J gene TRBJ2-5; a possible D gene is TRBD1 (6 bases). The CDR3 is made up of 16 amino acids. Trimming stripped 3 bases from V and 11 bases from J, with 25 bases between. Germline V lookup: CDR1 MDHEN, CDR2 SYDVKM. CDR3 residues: CASSFRTEGPSWEQYF. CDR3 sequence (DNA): TGTGCCAGCAGTTTCCGGACAGAGGGCCCATCGTGGGAGCAGTACTTC.

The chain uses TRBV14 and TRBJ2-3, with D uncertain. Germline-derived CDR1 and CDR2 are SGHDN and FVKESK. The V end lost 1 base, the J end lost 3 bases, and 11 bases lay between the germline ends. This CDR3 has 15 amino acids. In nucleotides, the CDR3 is TGTGCCAGCAGCCAAGTTTCTTCTGTTACAGATACGCAGTATTTT. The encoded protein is CASSQVSSVTDTQYF. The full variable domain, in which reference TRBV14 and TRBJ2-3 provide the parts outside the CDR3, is EAGVTQFPSHSVIEKGQTVTLRCDPISGHDNLYWYRRVMGKEIKFLLHFVKESKQDESGMPNNRFLAERTGGTYSTLKVQPAELEDSGVYFCASSQVSSVTDTQYFGPGTRLTVL.

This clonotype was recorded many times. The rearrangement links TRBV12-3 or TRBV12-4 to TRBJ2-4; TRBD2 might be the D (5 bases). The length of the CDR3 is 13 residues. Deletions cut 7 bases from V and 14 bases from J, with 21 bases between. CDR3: CASTSSTGRGEYF. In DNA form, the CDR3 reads TGTGCCAGCACATCCTCGACCGGCCGGGGAGAGTACTTC.

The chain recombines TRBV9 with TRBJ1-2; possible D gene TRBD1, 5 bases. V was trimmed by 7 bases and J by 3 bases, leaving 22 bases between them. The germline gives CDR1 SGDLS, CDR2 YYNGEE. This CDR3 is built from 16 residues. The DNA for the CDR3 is TGTGCCAGCGGGGGTTCGGGCGCAGGGCCATACTATGGCTACACCTTC. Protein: CASGGSGAGPYYGYTF.

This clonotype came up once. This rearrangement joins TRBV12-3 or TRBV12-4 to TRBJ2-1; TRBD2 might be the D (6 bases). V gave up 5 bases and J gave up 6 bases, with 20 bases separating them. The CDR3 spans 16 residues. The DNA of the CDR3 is TGTGCCAGCAGTCGACGGGAACTAGCCGGAAGCAATGAGCAGTTCTTC. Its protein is CASSRRELAGSNEQFF.

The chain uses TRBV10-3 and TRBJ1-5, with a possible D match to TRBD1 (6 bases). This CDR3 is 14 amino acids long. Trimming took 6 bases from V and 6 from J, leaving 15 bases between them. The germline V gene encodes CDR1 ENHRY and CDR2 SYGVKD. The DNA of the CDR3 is TGTGCCATCAGGAGAGGGGGGGCGAGTCAGCCCCAGCATTTT. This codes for CAIRRGGASQPQHF.

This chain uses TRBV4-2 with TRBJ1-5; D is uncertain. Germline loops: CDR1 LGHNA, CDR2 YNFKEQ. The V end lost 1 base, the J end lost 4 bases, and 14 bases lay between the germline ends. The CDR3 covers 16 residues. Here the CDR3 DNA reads TGTGCCAGCAGCCAAGCGGGCAGCTGGGAGAATCAGCCCCAGCATTTT. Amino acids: CASSQAGSWENQPQHF.

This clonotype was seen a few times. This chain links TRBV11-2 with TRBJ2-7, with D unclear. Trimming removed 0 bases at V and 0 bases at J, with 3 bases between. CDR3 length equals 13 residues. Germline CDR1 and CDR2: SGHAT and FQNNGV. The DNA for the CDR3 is TGTGCCAGCAGCTTAGAAAGCTCCTACGAGCAGTACTTC. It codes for CASSLESSYEQYF.